This T cell receptor beta chain was sequenced for a study of CD8 T cells in ankylosing spondylitis. Whole-study findings and limits: Characteristic of ankylosing spondylitis blood, it appeared, was a TCR beta motif comprising 7 to 9 highly homologous variants. A CD8+ phenotype characterized the disease-linked clones, which were relatively rare in peripheral blood.

Germline V gene lookup returns CDR1 LGHDT and CDR2 YNNKEL (reference sequence). The CDR3 extends over 14 amino acids. Trimming at V came to 6 bases and at J to 4 bases, leaving 4 bases not matched to a gene. Researchers built TCR beta libraries using quantitative 5'-RACE with molecular barcodes. TCRdb re-called the 5' RACE reads through MiXCR, storing one row per CDR3 protein. This sample carries 150,000 to 200,000 distinct CDR3 sequences, 18% of them seen once, and the ten largest clones take approximately 4.3%. Turning to this clonotype: Its target is unknown.

The TCR sequence derives from a male donor aged 5 to 29 with ankylosing spondylitis or in good health (not recorded which). The chain joins TRBV3-1 to TRBJ2-3, with 10 bases matching TRBD1. What was sequenced was blood, either unsorted or a sorted T cell fraction (not recorded which). CDR3 in DNA: TGTGCCAGCAGGACAGGGGGCATTCCAGATACGCAGTATTTT. Protein sequence: CASRTGGIPDTQYF.